Each of the 7 T cell receptor beta chains below was sequenced from the same sample in a study of blood T cell repertoires in COVID-19. Only in-frame clones appear in the TCRdb table, and some are missing; sequencing was by immunoSEQ multiplex PCR. The table shows about 70,000 clones, with 80% to 95% occurring only once. What was sequenced was peripheral blood. Receptors originate from a man aged 50 or older with COVID-19, enrolled during active disease.

This sequence joins TRBV28 and TRBJ1-1; D remains ambiguous. Germline lookup yields CDR1 MDHEN and CDR2 SYDVKM. V lost 6 bases and J lost 7, with 12 bases in between. CDR3 length: 12 amino acids. Here the CDR3 DNA reads TGTGCCAGCAGAAGCCCTATCCTTGAAGCTTTCTTT. It yields the protein CASRSPILEAFF.

This chain joins TRBV5-1 and TRBJ2-1, with 8 bases identical to TRBD1. The CDR3 consists of 16 residues. Germline-derived CDR1 and CDR2 are SGHRS and YFSETQ. Losses at the gene ends were 0 bases for V and 8 bases for J; bases not matched to a gene: 10. CDR3 sequence (DNA): TGCGCCAGCAGCTTGGGCCAGGGGGCGTTGGTGGATGAGCAGTTCTTC. Amino acids: CASSLGQGALVDEQFF.

The chain employs TRBV29-1 and TRBJ2-7; D gene ambiguous. With 5 bases removed from V and 3 bases from J, the gap between germline ends came to 8 bases. Germline values: CDR1 SQVTM, CDR2 ANQGSEA. This CDR3 is built from 11 residues. CDR3 DNA sequence: TGCAGCGTTCCCACAAGCTACGAGCAGTACGTC. It encodes CSVPTSYEQYV.

This chain joins TRBV2 and TRBJ1-5, with 10 bases identical to TRBD1. Germline trimming cut 4 bases from V and 6 bases from J; bases unmatched to any gene: 6. This CDR3 comprises 15 residues. The V gene's germline CDR1 is SNHLY and CDR2 FYNNEI. CDR3 region: CASSVTGGEVQPQHF. The CDR3 DNA sequence: TGTGCCAGCAGTGTGACAGGGGGCGAGGTTCAGCCCCAGCATTTT.

This sequence joins TRBV5-4 and TRBJ2-2, with 10 bases lining up with TRBD2. V was pared by 4 bases and J by 7 bases, with 7 bases of the junction left unmatched. CDR1 SGHNT and CDR2 YYREEE come from the germline V gene (reference sequence). The CDR3 has 15 amino acids. As DNA, the CDR3 is TGTGCCAGCAGCCTAGCGGGAGTAGCGAACGGGGAGCTGTTTTTT. It yields the protein CASSLAGVANGELFF.

The chain recombines TRBV5-1 with TRBJ1-1, with 8 bases aligning to TRBD1. This CDR3 comprises 16 residues. Trimming took 5 bases from V and 1 from J; bases not matched to a gene: 10. The germline gives CDR1 SGHRS, CDR2 YFSETQ. The CDR3 sequence is CASSFDAGQGNTEAFF. CDR3 coding DNA: TGCGCCAGCAGTTTCGACGCCGGACAGGGGAACACTGAAGCTTTCTTT.

The V gene is TRBV5-1, the J gene TRBJ2-7; 8 bases map to TRBD1. Germline CDR1 and CDR2: SGHRS and YFSETQ. The J segment lost 6 bases and the V segment lost 3 bases, leaving 2 bases of the junction unmatched. CDR3 length equals 12 residues. The CDR3 protein is CASSWTGPEQYF. CDR3 in DNA: TGCGCCAGCAGCTGGACAGGGCCCGAGCAGTACTTC.